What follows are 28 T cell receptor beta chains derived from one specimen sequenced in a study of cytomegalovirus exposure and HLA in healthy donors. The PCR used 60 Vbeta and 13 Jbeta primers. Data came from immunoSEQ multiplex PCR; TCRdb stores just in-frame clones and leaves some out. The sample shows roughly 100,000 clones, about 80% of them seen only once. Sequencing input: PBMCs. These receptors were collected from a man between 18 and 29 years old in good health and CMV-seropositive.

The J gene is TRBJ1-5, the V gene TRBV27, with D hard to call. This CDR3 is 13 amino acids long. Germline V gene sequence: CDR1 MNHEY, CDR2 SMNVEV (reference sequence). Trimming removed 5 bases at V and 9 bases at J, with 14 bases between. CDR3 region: CASSRESRTPQHF. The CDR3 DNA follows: TGTGCCAGCAGTAGAGAATCGCGAACGCCCCAGCATTTT.

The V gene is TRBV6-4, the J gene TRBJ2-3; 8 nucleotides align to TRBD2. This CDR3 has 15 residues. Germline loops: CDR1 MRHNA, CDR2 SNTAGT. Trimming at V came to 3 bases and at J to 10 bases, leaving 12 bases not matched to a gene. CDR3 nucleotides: TGTGCCAGCAGTGAAGGGGGACTAGACTCGCTTCCGCAGTATTTT. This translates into CASSEGGLDSLPQYF.

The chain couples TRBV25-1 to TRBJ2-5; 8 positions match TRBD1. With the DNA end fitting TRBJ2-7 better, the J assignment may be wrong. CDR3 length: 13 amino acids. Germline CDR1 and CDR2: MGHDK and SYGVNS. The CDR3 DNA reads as TGTGCCAGCAGTCAGGGGGCTAGGTACGAGCAGTACTTC. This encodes CASSQGARYEQYF.

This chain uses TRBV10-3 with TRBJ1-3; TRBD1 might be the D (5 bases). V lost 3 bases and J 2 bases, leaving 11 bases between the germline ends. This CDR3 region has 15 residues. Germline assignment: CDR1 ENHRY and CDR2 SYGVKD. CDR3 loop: CAISDPGHTGNTIYF. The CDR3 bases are TGTGCCATCAGTGACCCCGGACATACTGGAAACACCATATATTTT.

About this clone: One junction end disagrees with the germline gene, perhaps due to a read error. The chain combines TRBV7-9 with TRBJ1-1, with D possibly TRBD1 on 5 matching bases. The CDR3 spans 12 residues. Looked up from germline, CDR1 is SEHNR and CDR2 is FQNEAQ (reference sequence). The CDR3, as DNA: TGTTCCAGCTCTGAAGGGGACACTGAAGCTTTCTTT. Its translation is CSSSEGDTEAFF.

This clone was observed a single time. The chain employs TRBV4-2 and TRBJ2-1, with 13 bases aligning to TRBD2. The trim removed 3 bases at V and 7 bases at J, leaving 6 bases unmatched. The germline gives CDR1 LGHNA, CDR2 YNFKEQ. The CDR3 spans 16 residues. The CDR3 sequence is CASSHTTSGGENEQFF. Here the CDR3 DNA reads TGTGCCAGCAGCCATACCACTAGCGGGGGGGAGAATGAGCAGTTCTTC.

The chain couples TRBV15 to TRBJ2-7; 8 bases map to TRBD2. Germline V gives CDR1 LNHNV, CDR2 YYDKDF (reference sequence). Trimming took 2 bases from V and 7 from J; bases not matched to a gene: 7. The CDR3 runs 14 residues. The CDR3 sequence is CATSRRAGVGEQYF. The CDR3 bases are TGTGCCACCAGCAGAAGAGCGGGGGTCGGGGAGCAGTACTTC.

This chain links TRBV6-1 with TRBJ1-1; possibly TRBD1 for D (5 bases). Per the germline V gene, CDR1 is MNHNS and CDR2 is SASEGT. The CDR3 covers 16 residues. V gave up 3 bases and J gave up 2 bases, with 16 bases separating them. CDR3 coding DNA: TGTGCCAGCAGTGATTTAGCCAGGGCCCCCAACACTGAAGCTTTCTTT. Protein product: CASSDLARAPNTEAFF.

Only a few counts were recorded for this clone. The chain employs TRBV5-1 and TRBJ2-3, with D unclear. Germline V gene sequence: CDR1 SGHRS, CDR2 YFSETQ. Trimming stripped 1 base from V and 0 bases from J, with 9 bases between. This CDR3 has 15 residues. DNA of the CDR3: TGCGCCAGCAGCTTGAATTGGCAGAGCACAGATACGCAGTATTTT. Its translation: CASSLNWQSTDTQYF.

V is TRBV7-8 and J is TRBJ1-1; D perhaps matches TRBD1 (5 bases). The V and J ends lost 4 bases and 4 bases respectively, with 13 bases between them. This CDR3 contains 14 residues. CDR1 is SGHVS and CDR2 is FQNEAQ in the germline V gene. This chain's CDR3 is CASSSYSRATEAFF. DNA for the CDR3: TGTGCCAGCAGCTCATACAGCAGGGCCACTGAAGCTTTCTTT.

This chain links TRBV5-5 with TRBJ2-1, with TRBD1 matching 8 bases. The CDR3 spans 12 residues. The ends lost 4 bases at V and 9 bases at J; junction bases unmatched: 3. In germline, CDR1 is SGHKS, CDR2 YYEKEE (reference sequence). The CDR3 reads CASSQQGGEQFF. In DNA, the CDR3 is TGTGCCAGCAGCCAACAGGGGGGTGAGCAGTTCTTC. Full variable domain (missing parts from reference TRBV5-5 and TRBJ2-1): DAGVTQSPTHLIKTRGQQVTLRCSPISGHKSVSWYQQVLGQGPQFIFQYYEKEERGRGNFPDRFSARQFPNYSSELNVNALLLGDSALYLCASSQQGGEQFFGPGTRLTVL.

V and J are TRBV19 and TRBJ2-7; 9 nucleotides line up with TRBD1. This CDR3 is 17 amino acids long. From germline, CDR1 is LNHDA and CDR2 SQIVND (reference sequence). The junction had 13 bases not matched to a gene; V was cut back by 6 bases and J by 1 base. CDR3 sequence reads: CASSHLTQGAVSYEQYF. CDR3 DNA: TGTGCCAGTAGCCACCTTACACAGGGGGCAGTATCCTACGAGCAGTACTTC.

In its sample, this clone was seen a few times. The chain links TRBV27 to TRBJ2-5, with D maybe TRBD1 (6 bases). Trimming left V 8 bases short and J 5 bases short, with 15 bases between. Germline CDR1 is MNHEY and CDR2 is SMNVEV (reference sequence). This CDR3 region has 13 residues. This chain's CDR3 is CASGDIRWETQYF. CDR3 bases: TGTGCCAGCGGGGACATACGGTGGGAGACCCAGTACTTC.

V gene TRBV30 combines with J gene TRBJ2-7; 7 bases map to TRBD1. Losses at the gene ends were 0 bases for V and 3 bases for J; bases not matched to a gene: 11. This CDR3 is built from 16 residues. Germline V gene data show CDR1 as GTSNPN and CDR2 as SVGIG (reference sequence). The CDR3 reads CAWSVKFGDSYYEQYF. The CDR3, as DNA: TGTGCCTGGAGTGTAAAGTTTGGGGACAGTTACTACGAGCAGTACTTC.

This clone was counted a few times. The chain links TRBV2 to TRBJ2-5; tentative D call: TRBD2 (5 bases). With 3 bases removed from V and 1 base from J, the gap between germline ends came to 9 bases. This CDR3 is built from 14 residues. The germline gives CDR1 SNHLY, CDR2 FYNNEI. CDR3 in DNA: TGTGCCAGCAGTGAGTGGACTGGCCAAGAGACCCAGTACTTC. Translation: CASSEWTGQETQYF.

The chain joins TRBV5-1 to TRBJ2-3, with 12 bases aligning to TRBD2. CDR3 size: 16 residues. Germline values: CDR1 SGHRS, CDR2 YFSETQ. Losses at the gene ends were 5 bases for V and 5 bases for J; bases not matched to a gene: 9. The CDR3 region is CASREVLAGGRDTQYF. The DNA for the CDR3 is TGCGCCAGCAGAGAGGTCCTAGCGGGGGGGCGAGATACGCAGTATTTT.

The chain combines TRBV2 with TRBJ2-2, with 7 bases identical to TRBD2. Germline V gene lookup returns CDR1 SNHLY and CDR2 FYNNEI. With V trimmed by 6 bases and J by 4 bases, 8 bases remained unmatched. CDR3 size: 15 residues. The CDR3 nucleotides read TGTGCCAGCAGGGAGCGGGGCTCAACCACCGGGGAGCTGTTTTTT. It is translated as CASRERGSTTGELFF.

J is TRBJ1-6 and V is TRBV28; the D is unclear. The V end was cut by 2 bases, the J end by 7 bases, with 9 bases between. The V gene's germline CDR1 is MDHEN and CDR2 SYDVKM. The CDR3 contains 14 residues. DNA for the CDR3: TGTGCCAGCAGTTTAATAGTACGGAATTCACCCCTCCACTTT. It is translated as CASSLIVRNSPLHF.

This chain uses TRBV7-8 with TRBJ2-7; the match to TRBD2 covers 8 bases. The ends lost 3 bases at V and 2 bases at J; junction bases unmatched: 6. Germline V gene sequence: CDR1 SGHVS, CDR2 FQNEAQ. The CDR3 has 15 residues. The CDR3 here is CASSFLAGPTYEQYF. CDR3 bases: TGTGCCAGCAGCTTCTTAGCGGGGCCTACCTACGAGCAGTACTTC.

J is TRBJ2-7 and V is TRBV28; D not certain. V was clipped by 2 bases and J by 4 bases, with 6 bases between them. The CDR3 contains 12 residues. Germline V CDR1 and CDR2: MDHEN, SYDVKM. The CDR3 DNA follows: TGTGCCAGCAGTTTAGCGGATTACGAGCAGTACTTC. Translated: CASSLADYEQYF.

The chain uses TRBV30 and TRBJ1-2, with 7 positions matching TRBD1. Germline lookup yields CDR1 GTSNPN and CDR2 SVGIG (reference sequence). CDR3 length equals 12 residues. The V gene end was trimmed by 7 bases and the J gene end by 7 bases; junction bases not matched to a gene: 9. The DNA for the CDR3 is TGTGCCTCTGACAGGGAAGAGGGTGGCTACACCTTC. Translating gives CASDREEGGYTF.

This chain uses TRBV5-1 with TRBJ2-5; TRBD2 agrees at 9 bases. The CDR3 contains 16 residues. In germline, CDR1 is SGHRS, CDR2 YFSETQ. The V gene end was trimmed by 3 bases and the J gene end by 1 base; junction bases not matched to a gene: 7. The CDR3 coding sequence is TGCGCCAGCAGCTCCGGGGTAGCGGGGGCCCAAGAGACCCAGTACTTC. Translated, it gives CASSSGVAGAQETQYF.

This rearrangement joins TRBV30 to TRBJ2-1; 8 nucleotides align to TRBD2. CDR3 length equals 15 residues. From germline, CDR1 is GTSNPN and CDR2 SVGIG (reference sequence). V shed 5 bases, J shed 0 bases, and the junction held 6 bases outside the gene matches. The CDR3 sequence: CAWGRGGSSYNEQFF. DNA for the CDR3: TGTGCCTGGGGTCGGGGGGGCAGCTCCTACAATGAGCAGTTCTTC.

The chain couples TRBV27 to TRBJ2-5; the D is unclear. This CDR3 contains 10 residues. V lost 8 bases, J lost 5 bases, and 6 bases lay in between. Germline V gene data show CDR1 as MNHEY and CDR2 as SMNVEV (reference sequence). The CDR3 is CASSSETQYF. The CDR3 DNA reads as TGTGCCAGCTCCTCGGAGACCCAGTACTTC.

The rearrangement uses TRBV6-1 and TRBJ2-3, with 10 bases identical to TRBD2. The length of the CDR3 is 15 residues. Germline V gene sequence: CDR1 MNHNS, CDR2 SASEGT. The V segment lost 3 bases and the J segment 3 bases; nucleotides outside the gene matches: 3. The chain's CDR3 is CASSDQAGGTDTQYF. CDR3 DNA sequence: TGTGCCAGCAGTGATCAAGCGGGGGGGACAGATACGCAGTATTTT.

As DNA, the CDR3 is TGTGCCAGTAGTCGACTCTTAACCTCTGGAAACACCATATATTTT. It encodes CASSRLLTSGNTIYF. The chain has TRBV19 and TRBJ1-3; D is unclear. V gave up 5 bases and J gave up 0 bases, with 11 bases separating them. Germline V gives CDR1 LNHDA, CDR2 SQIVND (reference sequence). This CDR3 is 15 amino acids long.

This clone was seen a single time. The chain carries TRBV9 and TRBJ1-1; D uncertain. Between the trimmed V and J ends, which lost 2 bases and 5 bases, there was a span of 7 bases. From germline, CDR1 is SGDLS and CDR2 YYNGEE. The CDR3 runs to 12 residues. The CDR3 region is CASSVSGTEAFF. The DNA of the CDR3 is TGTGCCAGCAGCGTGTCAGGAACTGAAGCTTTCTTT.

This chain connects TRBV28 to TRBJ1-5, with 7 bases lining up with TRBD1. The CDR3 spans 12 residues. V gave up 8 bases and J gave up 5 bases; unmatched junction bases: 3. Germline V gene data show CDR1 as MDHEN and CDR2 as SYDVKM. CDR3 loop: CASEDRDQPQHF. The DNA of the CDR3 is TGTGCCAGCGAAGACAGGGATCAGCCCCAGCATTTT.